This is a list of T cell receptor beta chains from one sample in a study of patients and donors after allogeneic stem cell transplantation. TCRdb re-called the RT-PCR reads through MiXCR, storing one row per CDR3 protein. The sample contains 400,000 to 500,000 distinct CDR3 sequences, approximately 16% of which appear only once. Sample: blood, either unsorted or a sorted T cell fraction (not recorded which). These receptor sequences come from a human donor who was either an allogeneic HSCT recipient or a stem cell or donor lymphocyte infusion donor (not recorded which). It is not recorded whose cells these are; they may come from a transplant donor. Both conserved end residues are part of each CDR3. D genes are given only for firm matches. Part of the rows lack a size; the others show once, few, many or a class for expanded clones.

j_gene	d_gene	v_gene	abundance	CDR3aa	CDR3nt
TRBJ1-2	NA	TRBV27	once	CASSQSRMTAYNYGYTF	TGTGCCAGCAGCCAAAGTAGGATGACAGCCTATAACTATGGCTACACCTTC
TRBJ2-2	NA	TRBV30	few	CAWGTTRGNTGELFF	TGTGCTTGGGGGACCACGAGGGGGAACACCGGGGAGCTGTTTTTT
TRBJ2-7	TRBD2	TRBV12-3/TRBV12-4	many	CASSHPTTSGSHEQYF	TGTGCCAGCAGTCACCCCACCACGAGCGGGAGCCACGAGCAGTACTTC
TRBJ2-7	TRBD2	TRBV4-3	NA	CASRLLAGNYEQYF	TGCGCCAGCAGATTATTAGCGGGGAACTACGAGCAGTACTTC
TRBJ1-1	NA	TRBV4-1	NA	CASSQGSVYSKF	TGCGCCAGCAGCCAAGGGTCGGTATACAGCAAGTTT
TRBJ2-1	NA	TRBV3-1	many	CASSLLYNEQFF	TGTGCCAGCAGCCTCCTTTACAATGAGCAGTTCTTC
TRBJ1-2	TRBD1	TRBV25-1	few	CASSVGTAPNYGYTF	TGTGCCAGCAGTGTGGGGACAGCCCCTAACTATGGCTACACCTTC
TRBJ1-3	NA	TRBV7-6	NA	CASSLETVYSGNTIYF	TGTGCCAGCAGCTTAGAGACCGTTTACTCTGGAAACACCATATATTTT
TRBJ2-7	TRBD1	TRBV6-5	NA	CASSYRDRGESYEQYF	TGTGCCAGCAGTTATCGGGACAGGGGGGAATCCTACGAGCAGTACTTC
TRBJ2-4	NA	TRBV29-1	few	CSVTTGAKNIQYF	TGCAGCGTTACGACAGGAGCGAAAAACATTCAGTACTTC
TRBJ2-7	NA	TRBV7-6	few	CASSLRTQGTEQYF	TGTGCCAGCAGCTTACGGACACAGGGAACCGAGCAGTACTTC
TRBJ2-1	NA	TRBV7-3	few	CASSLMGHPNEQFF	TGTGCCAGCAGCTTAATGGGCCATCCCAATGAGCAGTTCTTC
TRBJ2-7	TRBD2	TRBV29-1	NA	CSASGGTSFGEQYF	TGCAGCGCTTCGGGGGGGACTAGTTTTGGCGAGCAGTACTTC
TRBJ2-1	TRBD2	TRBV6-1	NA	CASNYLLAGPYNEQFF	TGTGCCAGCAACTACCTTCTAGCGGGGCCCTACAATGAGCAGTTCTTC
TRBJ2-7	NA	TRBV6-5	NA	CASSYEPGSYEQYF	TGTGCCAGCAGTTACGAGCCAGGGAGCTACGAGCAGTACTTC
TRBJ1-2	NA	TRBV27	NA	CASSLGGGPNGYTF	TGTGCCAGCAGTTTAGGAGGGGGTCCAAATGGCTACACCTTC
TRBJ1-2	NA	TRBV7-2	few	CASSLWGKTDGYTF	TGTGCCAGCAGCTTGTGGGGAAAAACGGATGGCTACACCTTC
TRBJ2-3	TRBD1	TRBV2	few	CASSGDRVDTQYF	TGTGCCAGCAGTGGGGACAGGGTAGATACGCAGTATTTT
TRBJ1-5	NA	TRBV3-1	many	CASSQDRNQPQHF	TGTGCCAGCAGCCAGGACAGAAATCAGCCCCAGCATTTT